This T cell receptor (beta chain) came from a study of T cell repertoires in cytomegalovirus infection. TCRdb re-analysed the reads in MiXCR, keeping a single row per CDR3 protein. The sample lists about 740,000 distinct CDR3 sequences, 35% to 40% occurring once. This CDR3 region has 17 residues. Germline CDR1 reads LNHDA; CDR2 reads SQIVND (reference sequence). V shed 5 bases and J 7 bases; nucleotides not matched to a gene: 15. V usage is TRBV19 and J usage is TRBJ1-5; TRBD1 matches 9 bases. This clonotype originated in a human donor in good health (CMV status not recorded). Some clones in this sample may be carry-over from other donors' samples. The material sequenced was PBMCs. The CDR3 nucleotides read TGTGCCAGTAGTGTGGGGATATGGGTAACAGGGGGCCAGCCCCAGCATTTT. Translation: CASSVGIWVTGGQPQHF.